A selection of T cell receptor beta chains follows, all from one sample in a study of blood T cell repertoires in COVID-19. Sequencing used immunoSEQ multiplex PCR; TCRdb keeps in-frame clones, though not all of them. The sample records about 270,000 clones, about nine tenths being singletons. Material for sequencing was peripheral blood. Receptors were obtained from a man aged 55 to 70 who had recovered from COVID-19. The CDR3 runs from the conserved cysteine through the conserved F or W. Fields, in order: J gene, D gene, V gene, clone size, CDR3 DNA, CDR3 protein. A D gene is named only where the DNA matches it firmly. For some rows the clone size is stated as once, few or many, or as a class when expanded; others skip it.

TRBJ2-1,TRBD2,TRBV2,NA,TGTGCCAGCAGTCCCGGGCTGGGTAGCGGGGGGGCCTTTAATGAGCAGTTCTTC,CASSPGLGSGGAFNEQFF
TRBJ2-5,NA,TRBV11-1,NA,TGTGCCAGCAGCTTCGCAGGGGAAGAGACCCAGTACTTC,CASSFAGEETQYF
TRBJ2-7,TRBD1,TRBV5-6,few,TGTGCCAGCAGCTCGGTGCCGGGACAGGGAATGGAGCAGTACTTC,CASSSVPGQGMEQYF
TRBJ1-6,NA,TRBV6-2/TRBV6-3,many,TGTGCCAGCAGTTACGGCGGGGGAGGGCCCCTCCACTTT,CASSYGGGGPLHF
TRBJ2-7,TRBD2,TRBV5-4,once,TGTGCCAGCAGCCTGGGACTAGCGGGGGGCGCCTACGAGCAGTACTTC,CASSLGLAGGAYEQYF
TRBJ2-2,NA,TRBV19,NA,TGTGCCAGCTCCGCTTCGAGCGGGGAGCTGTTTTTT,CASSASSGELFF
TRBJ1-4,TRBD1,TRBV27,NA,TGTGCCAGCAGCCAAGGACAGGGGGTTAATGAAAAACTGTTTTTT,CASSQGQGVNEKLFF
TRBJ2-2,NA,TRBV7-2,NA,TGTGCCAGCAGCTTTACGGTGAACACCGGGGAGCTGTTTTTT,CASSFTVNTGELFF
TRBJ2-5,NA,TRBV7-2,NA,TGTGCCAGCAGCCTGACTCTGCTTCAAGAGACCCAGTACTTC,CASSLTLLQETQYF
TRBJ1-2,TRBD1,TRBV15,NA,TGTGCCACCAGCAGAGATCGGACAGGGATCTTTCTTGGCTACACCTTC,CATSRDRTGIFLGYTF
TRBJ1-6,NA,TRBV9,NA,TGTGCCAGCAGCGCCCACCCGGAGCGGACAGTTAATTCACCCCTCCACTTT,CASSAHPERTVNSPLHF
TRBJ1-6,NA,TRBV2,NA,TGTGCCAGCACCAACATTAGGGGTGGTTCACCCCTCCACTTT,CASTNIRGGSPLHF
TRBJ2-7,TRBD2,TRBV5-8,NA,TGTGCCAGCAGCTCACGTGCTAGCGGTGCCTACGAGCAGTACTTC,CASSSRASGAYEQYF
TRBJ2-7,NA,TRBV30,NA,TGTGCCTGGAATATTGGGATCAGGGGCGAGCAGTACTTC,CAWNIGIRGEQYF
TRBJ2-7,TRBD1,TRBV24-1,NA,TGTGCCACCAGTGACTACGGGACAGGGGGCCCCTACGAGCAGTACTTC,CATSDYGTGGPYEQYF
TRBJ2-5,TRBD1,TRBV2,NA,TGTGCCAGCAGAGGGACAGGCCAAGAGACCCAGTACTTC,CASRGTGQETQYF
TRBJ2-1,TRBD2,TRBV11-2,NA,TGTGCCAGCAGCACCGGGACTAGCAATGAGCAGTTCTTC,CASSTGTSNEQFF
TRBJ2-1,NA,TRBV2,NA,TGTGCCAGCAGTGGCGAAGGGGGGGGCACGTTCTTC,CASSGEGGGTFF
TRBJ2-1,TRBD1,TRBV19,NA,TGTGCCAGTAGTGCCAACCGGGACAGCCTCTTCAAGGAGCAGTTCTTC,CASSANRDSLFKEQFF
TRBJ1-4,NA,TRBV2,NA,TGTGCCGGAAACAGGGTAAATGAAAAACTGTTTTTT,CAGNRVNEKLFF
TRBJ1-2,NA,TRBV7-2,NA,TGTGCCAGCTCCCAGAGGGAATTGAGTGGCTACACCTTC,CASSQRELSGYTF
TRBJ2-7,NA,TRBV25-1,NA,TGTGCCAGCAGTGAGGGGCTACTGGGGGAGCAGTACTTC,CASSEGLLGEQYF
TRBJ2-4,NA,TRBV2,NA,TGTGCCAGCAAAGAGAGATCCGGACAGCTAAACATTCAGTACTTC,CASKERSGQLNIQYF
TRBJ2-5,TRBD2,TRBV6-1,once,TGTGCCAGCAGTGAACGGAGGGCCACCTTAGCGGGGGGTCTCAGGAGACCAGAGACCCAGTACTTC,CASSERRATLAGGLRRPETQYF
TRBJ2-7,NA,TRBV6-5,NA,TGTGCCAGCAGTCGAGGACAGCGAGCCTACGAGCAGTACTTC,CASSRGQRAYEQYF
TRBJ2-7,NA,TRBV5-1,NA,TGCGCCAGCAGGCACGACAGTGTCGAGCAGTACTTC,CASRHDSVEQYF
TRBJ1-2,TRBD1,TRBV29-1,NA,TGCAGCGTCGACAGGGGTGGCTACACCTTC,CSVDRGGYTF
TRBJ1-2,TRBD1,TRBV27,NA,TGTGCCAGCACGCGGACAGGGCAGCCCTATGGCTACACCTTC,CASTRTGQPYGYTF
TRBJ2-7,TRBD1,TRBV5-1,NA,TGCGCCAGCAGCACAGGGACAGGGGGTTTATACGAGCAGTACTTC,CASSTGTGGLYEQYF
TRBJ1-4,NA,TRBV11-2,NA,TGTGCCAGCAGCTTAGGTACTTATAATGAAAAACTGTTTTTT,CASSLGTYNEKLFF
TRBJ2-3,NA,TRBV3-1/TRBV3-2,NA,TGTGCCAGCAGCCCCGCCCAGGGCTACTCCACAGATACGCAGTATTTT,CASSPAQGYSTDTQYF
TRBJ1-4,NA,TRBV20-1,NA,TGCAGTGCTAGTAGGGGTGGCGGTGAAAAACTGTTTTTT,CSASRGGGEKLFF
TRBJ2-2,NA,TRBV7-3,NA,TGTGCCAGCAGCTTAACTTCAGATGGGAACACCGGGGAGCTGTTTTTT,CASSLTSDGNTGELFF
TRBJ2-7,NA,TRBV5-1,NA,TGCGCCAGCAGCTCCCGTACAGGAGTCTACGAGCAGTACTTC,CASSSRTGVYEQYF
TRBJ2-7,NA,TRBV19,NA,TGTGCCAGTAGTATGTCCCATTCCTACGAGCAGTACTTC,CASSMSHSYEQYF
TRBJ2-5,TRBD2,TRBV3-1/TRBV3-2,NA,TGTGCCACTCACCGGGGACTAGCGGCCCAAGAGACCCAGTACTTC,CATHRGLAAQETQYF
TRBJ1-6,TRBD1,TRBV6-5,NA,TGTGCCAGCAGTTATGGGACAGGGGGTGGATGGTCACCCCTCCACTTT,CASSYGTGGGWSPLHF